Each of the 15 T cell receptor beta chains below was sequenced from the same sample in a study of blood T cells in healthy people across ages. A J-beta primer mix and a sample-barcoded 5' primer were used in a second PCR of roughly 6 to 11 cycles. TCRdb reprocessed the 5' RACE reads via MiXCR and lists one record per CDR3 protein. This table has over 1,500,000 distinct CDR3 sequences, 40% to 55% appearing once. The source material was blood. The receptors come from a middle-aged woman in good health.

This rearrangement joins TRBV20-1 to TRBJ2-3, with TRBD2 matching 10 bases. This CDR3 region has 15 residues. Germline V gene sequence: CDR1 DFQATT, CDR2 SNEGSKA (reference sequence). With V trimmed by 7 bases and J by 6 bases, 13 bases remained unmatched. The CDR3 is CSVRPLAGDVDTQYF. The CDR3, as DNA: TGCAGTGTCCGCCCCCTAGCGGGGGATGTTGATACGCAGTATTTT.

A few counts support this clonotype. The gene calls are TRBV7-3 and TRBJ2-1; TRBD2 is a possible D gene (7 bases). The CDR3 spans 15 residues. The germline V and J ends were trimmed by 2 bases and 4 bases, with 12 bases remaining between them. The germline gives CDR1 SGHTA, CDR2 FQGTGA. CDR3 residues: CASSLYGGTYNEQFF. The CDR3 DNA is TGTGCCAGCAGCTTATACGGGGGGACATACAATGAGCAGTTCTTC.

This clonotype turned up a few times. The rearrangement uses TRBV24-1 and TRBJ2-6, with D perhaps matching TRBD1 (5 bases). The CDR3 covers 16 residues. V gave up 0 bases and J gave up 1 base, with 6 bases separating them. Germline-derived CDR1 and CDR2 are KGHDR and SFDVKD. The CDR3 bases are TGTGCCACCAGTGATTTGAGACAGTCTGGGGCCAACGTCCTGACTTTC. This sequence encodes CATSDLRQSGANVLTF.

This clonotype was counted between two and nine times. This rearrangement joins TRBV29-1 to TRBJ2-5; D possibly corresponds to TRBD1 (5 bases). Between the trimmed V and J ends, which lost 1 base and 2 bases, there was a span of 11 bases. The CDR3 has 14 amino acids. Germline assignment: CDR1 SQVTM and CDR2 ANQGSEA. The CDR3 sequence is CSVEVVDRQETQYF. The CDR3 DNA reads TGCAGCGTTGAAGTTGTAGACAGACAAGAGACCCAGTACTTC.

Written as DNA, the CDR3 is TGTGCCATCAGTGAGTCGAAACAGGGCTATAATTCACCCCTCCACTTT. Its translation: CAISESKQGYNSPLHF. The gene calls are TRBV10-3 and TRBJ1-6; weak D call: TRBD1 (6 bases). The CDR3 runs 16 residues. The germline V gene has CDR1 ENHRY and CDR2 SYGVKD. Trimming stripped 0 bases from V and 3 bases from J, with 9 bases between.

This clonotype was detected only a few times. V gene TRBV2 combines with J gene TRBJ2-1; 12 nucleotides align to TRBD2. CDR3 length equals 16 residues. The V segment lost 6 bases and the J segment 4 bases; nucleotides outside the gene matches: 7. Germline CDR1 is SNHLY and CDR2 is FYNNEI. The CDR3 DNA reads as TGTGCCAGCAGGGCCCGACTAGCGGGGGCGTACAATGAGCAGTTCTTC. Translating gives CASRARLAGAYNEQFF.

The rearrangement links TRBV7-6 to TRBJ2-4, with D tentatively TRBD2 (6 bases). The V gene's germline CDR1 is SGHVS and CDR2 FNYEAQ. The CDR3 contains 13 residues. V lost 5 bases and J lost 11, with 16 bases in between. CDR3 sequence: CASSPGGGIVQYF. The CDR3 nucleotides read TGTGCCAGCAGCCCTGGTGGGGGGATTGTTCAGTACTTC.

This clonotype was seen more than once but under ten times. The V call is TRBV5-6, the J call TRBJ2-4; D may be TRBD2 (5 bases). The J call is in doubt because the DNA end fits TRBJ2-7 better. Germline assignment: CDR1 SGHDT and CDR2 YYEEEE. This CDR3 is 14 amino acids long. CDR3 sequence reads: CASSLNPGGSEQYF. The CDR3, as DNA: TGTGCCAGCAGCTTGAACCCAGGTGGGAGCGAGCAGTACTTC.

The rearrangement uses TRBV19 and TRBJ2-1; TRBD1 matches at 8 bases. The CDR3 is made up of 14 amino acids. The V segment lost 9 bases and the J segment 7 bases; nucleotides outside the gene matches: 11. The germline V gene has CDR1 LNHDA and CDR2 SQIVND (reference sequence). The CDR3 nucleotides are TGTGCCAGCCTGGACAGGGATCTGAAGAATGAGCAGTTCTTC. The encoded protein is CASLDRDLKNEQFF.

The rearrangement uses TRBV6-6 and TRBJ1-6; D is ambiguous. This CDR3 spans 14 amino acids. Looked up from germline, CDR1 is MNHNY and CDR2 is SVGAGI (reference sequence). The germline V and J ends were trimmed by 4 bases and 9 bases, with 13 bases remaining between them. For the CDR3, the DNA is TGTGCCAGCAGTTCCCCGGACGGTGGTTCACCCCTCCACTTT. Translating it yields CASSSPDGGSPLHF.

The chain combines TRBV4-3 with TRBJ2-5; D is unclear. There are 14 residues in the CDR3. Germline CDR1 and CDR2: LGHNA and YSLEER. V was cut by 0 bases and J by 7 bases, with 12 bases left in between. The CDR3 is CASSQEAKSGTQYF. In DNA, the CDR3 is TGCGCCAGCAGCCAAGAAGCTAAATCCGGGACCCAGTACTTC.

The genes are TRBV9 and TRBJ1-2; 7 positions match TRBD1. The CDR3 contains 16 residues. With V trimmed by 3 bases and J by 2 bases, 10 bases remained unmatched. From germline, CDR1 is SGDLS and CDR2 YYNGEE. CDR3 in amino acids: CASSEEPGQRNYGYTF. DNA for the CDR3: TGTGCCAGCAGCGAGGAGCCGGGACAGAGAAACTATGGCTACACCTTC.

This rearrangement joins TRBV7-2 to TRBJ1-6; 7 nucleotides agree with TRBD1. The trim removed 4 bases at V and 13 bases at J, leaving 4 bases unmatched. CDR1 is SGHTA, CDR2 FQGNSA, per germline. The CDR3 runs 12 residues. The CDR3 DNA is TGTGCCAGCAGCTCCAGACAGGGCCCCCTCCACTTT. It specifies CASSSRQGPLHF.

This clonotype came up a few times. The chain carries TRBV4-1 and TRBJ2-3, with TRBD2 as a possible D gene (5 bases). With 0 bases removed from V and 5 bases from J, the gap between germline ends came to 15 bases. The germline gives CDR1 MGHRA, CDR2 YSYEKL. This CDR3 spans 16 amino acids. The CDR3 DNA reads as TGCGCCAGCAGCCAAGATCATCTTGGAGGTCGAGATACGCAGTATTTT. Translation: CASSQDHLGGRDTQYF.

The chain uses TRBV6-5 and TRBJ1-2; D may be TRBD1 (6 bases). V lost 6 bases and J 4 bases, leaving 18 bases between the germline ends. Germline assignment: CDR1 MNHEY and CDR2 SVGAGI. The CDR3 sequence is 15 residues long. The CDR3 sequence: CASRPPRGSFYGYTF. The CDR3 DNA follows: TGTGCCAGCAGACCCCCCAGGGGATCATTCTATGGCTACACCTTC.